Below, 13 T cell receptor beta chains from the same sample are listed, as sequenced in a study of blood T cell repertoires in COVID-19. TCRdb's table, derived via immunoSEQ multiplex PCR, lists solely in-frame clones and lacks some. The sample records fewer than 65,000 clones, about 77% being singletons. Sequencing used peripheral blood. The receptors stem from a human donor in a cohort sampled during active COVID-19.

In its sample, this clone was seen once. Here the CDR3 reads CASSPGWTMIHEQFF. CDR3 DNA sequence: TGTGCCAGCAGCCCAGGCTGGACTATGATCCATGAGCAGTTCTTC. This chain joins TRBV11-2 and TRBJ2-1; a weak D match, TRBD2 (6 bases). With 5 bases removed from V and 8 bases from J, the gap between germline ends came to 19 bases. From germline, CDR1 is SGHAT and CDR2 FQNNGV. CDR3 size: 15 residues.

The DNA for the CDR3 is TGTGCCACCAGTGATGCGTTGGGGAGTGCGGTTCAGCCCCAGCATTTT. As protein: CATSDALGSAVQPQHF. The rearrangement joins TRBV24-1 to TRBJ1-5; D not certain. V was trimmed by 3 bases and J by 6 bases, leaving 17 bases between them. Looked up from germline, CDR1 is KGHDR and CDR2 is SFDVKD. The CDR3 extends over 16 amino acids.

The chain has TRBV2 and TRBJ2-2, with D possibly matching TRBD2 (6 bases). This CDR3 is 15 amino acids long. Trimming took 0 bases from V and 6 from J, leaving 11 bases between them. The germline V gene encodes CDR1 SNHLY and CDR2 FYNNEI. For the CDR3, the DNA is TGTGCCAGCAGTGAAGCGGGAGGCCAACCCGGGGAGCTGTTTTTT. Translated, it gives CASSEAGGQPGELFF.

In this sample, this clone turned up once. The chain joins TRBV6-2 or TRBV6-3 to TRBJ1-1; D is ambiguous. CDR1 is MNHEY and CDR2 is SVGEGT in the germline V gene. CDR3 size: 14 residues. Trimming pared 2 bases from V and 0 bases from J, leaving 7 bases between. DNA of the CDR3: TGTGCCAGCAGTTACCAACAGATGAACACTGAAGCTTTCTTT. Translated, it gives CASSYQQMNTEAFF.

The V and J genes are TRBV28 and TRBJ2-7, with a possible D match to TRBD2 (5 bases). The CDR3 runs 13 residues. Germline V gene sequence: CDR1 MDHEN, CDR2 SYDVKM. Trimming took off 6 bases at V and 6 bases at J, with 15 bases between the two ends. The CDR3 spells CASSPTTPGEQYF. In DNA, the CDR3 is TGTGCCAGCAGCCCGACTACTCCCGGCGAGCAGTACTTC.

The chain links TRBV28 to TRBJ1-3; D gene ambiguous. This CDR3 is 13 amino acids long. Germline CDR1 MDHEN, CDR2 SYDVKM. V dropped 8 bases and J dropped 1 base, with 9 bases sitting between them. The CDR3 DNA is TGTGCCAGCCTTGAGGGTTCTGGAAACACCATATATTTT. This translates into CASLEGSGNTIYF.

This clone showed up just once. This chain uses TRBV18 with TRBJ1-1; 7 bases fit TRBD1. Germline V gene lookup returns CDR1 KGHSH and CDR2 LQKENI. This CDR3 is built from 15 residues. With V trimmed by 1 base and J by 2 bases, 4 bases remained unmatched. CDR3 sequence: CASSPQGAGNTEAFF. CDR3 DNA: TGTGCCAGCTCACCACAGGGGGCGGGTAACACTGAAGCTTTCTTT. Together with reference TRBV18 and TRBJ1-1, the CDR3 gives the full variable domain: NAGVMQNPRHLVRRRGQEARLRCSPMKGHSHVYWYRQLPEEGLKFMVYLQKENIIDESGMPKERFSAEFPKEGPSILRIQQVVRGDSAAYFCASSPQGAGNTEAFFGQGTRLTVV.

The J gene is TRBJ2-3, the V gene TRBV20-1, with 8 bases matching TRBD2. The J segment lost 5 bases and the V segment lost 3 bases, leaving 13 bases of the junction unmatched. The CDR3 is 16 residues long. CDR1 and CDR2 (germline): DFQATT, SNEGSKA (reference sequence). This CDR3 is CSASMRSGSSQDTQYF. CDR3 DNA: TGCAGTGCTAGTATGAGAAGCGGGAGTTCACAAGATACGCAGTATTTT.

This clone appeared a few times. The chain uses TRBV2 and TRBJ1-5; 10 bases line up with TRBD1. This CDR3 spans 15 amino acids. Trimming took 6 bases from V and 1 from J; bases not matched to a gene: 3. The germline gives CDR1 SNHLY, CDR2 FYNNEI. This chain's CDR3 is CASRRTGGSNQPQHF. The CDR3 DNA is TGTGCCAGCAGACGGACAGGGGGAAGCAATCAGCCCCAGCATTTT. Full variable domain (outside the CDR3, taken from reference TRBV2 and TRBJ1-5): EPEVTQTPSHQVTQMGQEVILRCVPISNHLYFYWYRQILGQKVEFLVSFYNNEISEKSEIFDDQFSVERPDGSNFTLKIRSTKLEDSAMYFCASRRTGGSNQPQHFGDGTRLSIL.

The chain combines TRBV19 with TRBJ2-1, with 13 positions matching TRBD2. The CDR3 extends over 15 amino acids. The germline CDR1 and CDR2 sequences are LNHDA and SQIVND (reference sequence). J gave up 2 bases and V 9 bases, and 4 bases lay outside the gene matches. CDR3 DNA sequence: TGTGCCAGCCGGACTAGCGGGAGCACCTACAATGAGCAGTTCTTC. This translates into CASRTSGSTYNEQFF.

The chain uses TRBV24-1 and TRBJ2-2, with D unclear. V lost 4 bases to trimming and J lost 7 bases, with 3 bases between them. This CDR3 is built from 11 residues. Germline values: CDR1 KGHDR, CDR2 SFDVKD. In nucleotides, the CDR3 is TGTGCCACCAGTGACCTCGGGGAGCTGTTTTTT. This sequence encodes CATSDLGELFF.

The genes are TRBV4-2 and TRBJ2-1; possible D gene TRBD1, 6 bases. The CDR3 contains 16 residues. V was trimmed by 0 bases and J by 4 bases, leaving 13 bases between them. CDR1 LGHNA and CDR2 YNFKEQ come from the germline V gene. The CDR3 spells CASSQDGTFQYNEQFF. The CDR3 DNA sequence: TGTGCCAGCAGCCAAGATGGGACATTCCAATACAATGAGCAGTTCTTC.

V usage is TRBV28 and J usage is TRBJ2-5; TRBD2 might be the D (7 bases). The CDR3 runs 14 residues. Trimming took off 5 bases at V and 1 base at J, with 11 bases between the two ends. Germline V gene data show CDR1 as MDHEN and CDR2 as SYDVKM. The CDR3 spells CASSPRGAQETQYF. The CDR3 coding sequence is TGTGCCAGCAGTCCTCGGGGGGCCCAAGAGACCCAGTACTTC.